Listed here are 8 T cell receptor beta chains from one sample, sequenced in a study of tumor and adjacent non-tumor tissue in lung cancer. TCRbeta libraries were built with three rounds of nested PCR, modified from ARM-PCR. TCRdb recomputed calls from the multiplex PCR reads with MiXCR, one row per CDR3 protein. This table holds 120,000 or so distinct CDR3 sequences, 75% to 90% found once. No cell sorting was done before RNA was extracted from the tissue. Sequencing input: lung tumor tissue. The receptors here all came from a man aged 70-80 years with non-small cell lung cancer.

A remark on this clonotype: The junction differs from germline at one of its ends, possibly a read error. This chain joins TRBV12-3 or TRBV12-4 and TRBJ1-3; D is unclear. The CDR3 covers 16 residues. The CDR3 sequence is CAISLLGAGVGNTIYF. DNA for the CDR3: TGTGCCATCAGTTTATTAGGCGCGGGAGTTGGAAACACCATATATTTT.

By share, this clonotype ranks as medium-sized. V is TRBV11-3 and J is TRBJ2-7, with D uncertain. Germline V gene sequence: CDR1 SGHNT, CDR2 YENEEA. V lost 0 bases and J 3 bases, leaving 12 bases between the germline ends. This CDR3 is 15 amino acids long. The CDR3 region has the DNA TGTGCCAGCAGCTTAGATGGCGGTACAAGCTACGAGCAGTACTTC. This sequence encodes CASSLDGGTSYEQYF.

Turning to this clonotype: A much larger clone differs from this one at a single base, so this may be a read error. The chain combines TRBV20-1 with TRBJ2-1; a possible D gene is TRBD2 (6 bases). The CDR3 runs to 13 residues. Germline CDR1 and CDR2: DFQATT and SNEGSKA (reference sequence). The V end was cut by 3 bases, the J end by 7 bases, with 13 bases between. CDR3 nucleotide sequence: TGCAGTGCTAGTAGGCTAGCGAGTAATGAGCAGTTCTTC. It encodes CSASRLASNEQFF.

Concerning this clonotype itself: A junction end diverges from the germline sequence, so it may reflect a read error. The rearrangement links TRBV29-1 to TRBJ2-4; 14 nucleotides line up with TRBD2. The CDR3 covers 18 residues. Germline V gene data show CDR1 as SQVTM and CDR2 as ANQGSEA. The DNA for the CDR3 is TGCAGCGTTGAAGGGGGACTAGCGGGGGAACTAGCCAAAAACGTTCAGTACTTC. This encodes CSVEGGLAGELAKNVQYF.

This clonotype was observed many times. The chain employs TRBV7-9 and TRBJ2-7, with D uncertain. This CDR3 is built from 12 residues. Germline assignment: CDR1 SEHNR and CDR2 FQNEAQ (reference sequence). V was trimmed by 2 bases and J by 4 bases, leaving 6 bases between them. The CDR3 sequence is CASSLSGYEQYF. DNA for the CDR3: TGTGCCAGCAGCTTATCAGGTTACGAGCAGTACTTC.

In the case of this clonotype: This may be a read error, as it is one base from a much larger clone. The chain links TRBV11-2 to TRBJ2-1; 9 bases are a match to TRBD2. Germline values: CDR1 SGHAT, CDR2 FQNNGV. CDR3 length equals 16 residues. DNA for the CDR3: TGTGTCAGCAGCTTAGAGCTCCTAGCGGGAATGAATGAGCAGTTCTTC. Its translation is CVSSLELLAGMNEQFF.

V and J are TRBV15 and TRBJ2-7; a possible D gene is TRBD1 (5 bases). Germline CDR1 LNHNV, CDR2 YYDKDF (reference sequence). V lost 1 base, J lost 1 base, and 8 bases lay in between. There are 14 residues in the CDR3. The CDR3 DNA sequence: TGTGCCACCAGCAGAGGACAGTTATCCTACGAGCAGTACTTC. Translated: CATSRGQLSYEQYF. The full variable domain, completed using reference TRBV15 and TRBJ2-7, is DAMVIQNPRYQVTQFGKPVTLSCSQTLNHNVMYWYQQKSSQAPKLLFHYYDKDFNNEADTPDNFQSRRPNTSFCFLDIRSPGLGDTAMYLCATSRGQLSYEQYFGPGTRLTVT.

A note on this clonotype: At one boundary the junction diverges from the germline segment, which might be a read error. DNA of the CDR3: TGTGCCAGCAGTCTAGGACAGGGGAACACTGAAACTTTCTTT. Amino acids: CASSLGQGNTETFF. The chain has TRBV14 and TRBJ1-1; 9 bases line up with TRBD1. The CDR3 spans 14 residues. The germline V gene has CDR1 SGHDN and CDR2 FVKESK. Supplemented by reference TRBV14 and TRBJ1-1, the full variable domain reads EAGVTQFPSHSVIEKGQTVTLRCDPISGHDNLYWYRRVMGKEIKFLLHFVKESKQDESGMPNNRFLAERTGGTYSTLKVQPAELEDSGVYFCASSLGQGNTETFFGQGTRLTVV.